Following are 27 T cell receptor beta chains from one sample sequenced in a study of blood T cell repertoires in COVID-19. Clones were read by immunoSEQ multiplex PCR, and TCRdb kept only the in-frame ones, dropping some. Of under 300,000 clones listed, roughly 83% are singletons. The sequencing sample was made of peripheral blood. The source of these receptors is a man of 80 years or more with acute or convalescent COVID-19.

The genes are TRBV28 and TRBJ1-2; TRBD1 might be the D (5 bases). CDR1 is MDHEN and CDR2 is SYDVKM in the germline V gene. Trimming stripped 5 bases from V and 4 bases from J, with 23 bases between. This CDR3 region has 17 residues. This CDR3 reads CASSPAGRGRGPYGYTF. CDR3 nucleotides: TGTGCCAGCAGTCCGGCAGGGAGGGGAAGGGGACCCTATGGCTACACCTTC.

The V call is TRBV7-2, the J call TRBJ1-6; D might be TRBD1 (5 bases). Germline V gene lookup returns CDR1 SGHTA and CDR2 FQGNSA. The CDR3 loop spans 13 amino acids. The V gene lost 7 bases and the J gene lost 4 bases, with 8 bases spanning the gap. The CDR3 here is CASKGEYNSPLHF. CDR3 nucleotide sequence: TGTGCCAGCAAAGGGGAATATAATTCACCCCTCCACTTT.

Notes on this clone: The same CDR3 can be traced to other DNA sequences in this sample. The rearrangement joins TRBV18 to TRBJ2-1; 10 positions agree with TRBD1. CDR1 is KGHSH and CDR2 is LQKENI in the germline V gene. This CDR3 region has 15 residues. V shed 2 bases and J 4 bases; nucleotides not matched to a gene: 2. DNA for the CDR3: TGTGCCAGCTCACCAGGACAGGGGGTATACAATGAGCAGTTCTTC. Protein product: CASSPGQGVYNEQFF.

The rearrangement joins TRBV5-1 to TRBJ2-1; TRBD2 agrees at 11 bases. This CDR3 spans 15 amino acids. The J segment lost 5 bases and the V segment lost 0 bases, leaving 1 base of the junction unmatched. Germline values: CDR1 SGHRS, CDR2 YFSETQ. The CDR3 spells CASSLGLAGNNEQFF. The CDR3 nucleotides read TGCGCCAGCAGCTTGGGACTAGCGGGAAACAATGAGCAGTTCTTC. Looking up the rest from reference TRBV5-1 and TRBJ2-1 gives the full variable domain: KAGVTQTPRYLIKTRGQQVTLSCSPISGHRSVSWYQQTPGQGLQFLFEYFSETQRNKGNFPGRFSGRQFSNSRSEMNVSTLELGDSALYLCASSLGLAGNNEQFFGPGTRLTVL.

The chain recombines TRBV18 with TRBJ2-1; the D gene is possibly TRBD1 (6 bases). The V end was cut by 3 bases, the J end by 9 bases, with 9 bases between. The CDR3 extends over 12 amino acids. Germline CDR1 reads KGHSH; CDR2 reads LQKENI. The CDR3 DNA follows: TGTGCCAGCTCACCGCAGGGGATTGAGCAGTTCTTC. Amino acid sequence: CASSPQGIEQFF.

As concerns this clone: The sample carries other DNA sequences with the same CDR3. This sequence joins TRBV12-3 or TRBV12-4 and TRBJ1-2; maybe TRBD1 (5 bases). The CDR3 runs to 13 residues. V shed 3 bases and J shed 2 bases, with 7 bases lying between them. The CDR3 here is CASSFQGNYGYTF. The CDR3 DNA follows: TGTGCCAGCAGTTTTCAGGGCAACTATGGCTACACCTTC.

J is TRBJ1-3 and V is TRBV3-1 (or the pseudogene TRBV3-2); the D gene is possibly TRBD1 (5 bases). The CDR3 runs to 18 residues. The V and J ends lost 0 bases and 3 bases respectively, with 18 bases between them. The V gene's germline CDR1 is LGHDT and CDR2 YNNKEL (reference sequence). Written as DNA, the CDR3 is TGTGCCAGCAGCCAAGATGGAATTGGGGGGGTAGGTGGAAACACCATATATTTT. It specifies CASSQDGIGGVGGNTIYF.

This CDR3 is CASSFTGTFPTDTQYF. The CDR3, as DNA: TGTGCCAGCAGTTTTACCGGGACTTTCCCCACAGATACGCAGTATTTT. The rearrangement links TRBV6-5 to TRBJ2-3; a weak D match, TRBD2 (6 bases). Trimming pared 4 bases from V and 2 bases from J, leaving 16 bases between. Germline V CDR1 and CDR2: MNHEY, SVGAGI. This CDR3 is 16 amino acids long.

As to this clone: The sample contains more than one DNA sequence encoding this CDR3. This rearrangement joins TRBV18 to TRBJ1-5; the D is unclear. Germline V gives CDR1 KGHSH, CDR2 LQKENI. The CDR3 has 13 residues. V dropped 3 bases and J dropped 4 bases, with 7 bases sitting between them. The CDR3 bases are TGTGCCAGCTCACCGGGCGGGAATCAGCCCCAGCATTTT. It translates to CASSPGGNQPQHF.

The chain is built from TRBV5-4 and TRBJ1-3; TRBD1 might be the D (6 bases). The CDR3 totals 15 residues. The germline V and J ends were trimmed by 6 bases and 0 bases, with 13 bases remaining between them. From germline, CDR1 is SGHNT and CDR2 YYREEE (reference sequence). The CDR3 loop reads CASTLRGSSGNTIYF. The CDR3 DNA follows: TGTGCCAGCACCCTTAGGGGGAGCTCTGGAAACACCATATATTTT.

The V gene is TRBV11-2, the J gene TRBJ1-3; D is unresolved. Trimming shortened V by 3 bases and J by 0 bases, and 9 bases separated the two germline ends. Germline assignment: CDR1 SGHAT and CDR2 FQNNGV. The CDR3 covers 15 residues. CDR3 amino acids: CASSLFGRSGNTIYF. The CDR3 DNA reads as TGTGCCAGCAGCTTGTTCGGTCGCTCTGGAAACACCATATATTTT.

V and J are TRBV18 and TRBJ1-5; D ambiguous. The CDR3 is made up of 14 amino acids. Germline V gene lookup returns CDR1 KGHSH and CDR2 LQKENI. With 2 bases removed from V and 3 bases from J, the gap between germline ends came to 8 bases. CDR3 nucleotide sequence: TGTGCCAGCTCACCAGGCCAGATCAATCAGCCCCAGCATTTT. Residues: CASSPGQINQPQHF.

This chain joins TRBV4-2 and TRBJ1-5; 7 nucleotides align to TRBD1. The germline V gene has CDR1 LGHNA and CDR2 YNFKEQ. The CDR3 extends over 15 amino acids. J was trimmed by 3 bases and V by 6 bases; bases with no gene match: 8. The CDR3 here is CASSPRDSYNQPQHF. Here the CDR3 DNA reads TGTGCCAGCAGTCCCCGGGACAGCTACAATCAGCCCCAGCATTTT.

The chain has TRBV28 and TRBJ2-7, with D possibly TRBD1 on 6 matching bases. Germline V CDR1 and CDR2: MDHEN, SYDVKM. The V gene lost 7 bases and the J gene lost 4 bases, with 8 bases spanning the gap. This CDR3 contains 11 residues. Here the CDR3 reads CASTQGYEQYF. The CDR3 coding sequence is TGTGCCAGCACACAGGGATACGAGCAGTACTTC.

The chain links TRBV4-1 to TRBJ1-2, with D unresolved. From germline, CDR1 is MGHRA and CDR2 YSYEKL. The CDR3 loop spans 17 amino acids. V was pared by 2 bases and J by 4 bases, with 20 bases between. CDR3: CASSQNVDSAKGYGYTF. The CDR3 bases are TGCGCCAGCAGCCAAAATGTGGACTCTGCTAAGGGCTATGGCTACACCTTC.

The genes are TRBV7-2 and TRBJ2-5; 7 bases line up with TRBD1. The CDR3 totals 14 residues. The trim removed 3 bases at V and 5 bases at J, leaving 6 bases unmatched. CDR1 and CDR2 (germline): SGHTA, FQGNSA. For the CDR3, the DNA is TGTGCCAGCAGCTTCAACAGGGGTAGGGAGACCCAGTACTTC. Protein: CASSFNRGRETQYF. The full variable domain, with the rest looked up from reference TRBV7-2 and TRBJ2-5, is GAGVSQSPSNKVTEKGKDVELRCDPISGHTALYWYRQSLGQGLEFLIYFQGNSAPDKSGLPSDRFSAERTGGSVSTLTIQRTQQEDSAVYLCASSFNRGRETQYFGPGTRLLVL.

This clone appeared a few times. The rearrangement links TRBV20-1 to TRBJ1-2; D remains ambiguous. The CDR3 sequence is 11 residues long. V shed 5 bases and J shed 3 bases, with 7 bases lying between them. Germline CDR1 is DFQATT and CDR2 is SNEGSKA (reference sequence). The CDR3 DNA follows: TGCAGTGCTCCCGGGGACTATGGCTACACCTTC. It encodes CSAPGDYGYTF.

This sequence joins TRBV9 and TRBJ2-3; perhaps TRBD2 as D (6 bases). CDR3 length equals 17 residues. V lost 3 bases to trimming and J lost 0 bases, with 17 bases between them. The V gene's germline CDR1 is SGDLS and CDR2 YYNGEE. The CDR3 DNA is TGTGCCAGCAGCGGTGTTGCGGGATTCTCTAGCACAGATACGCAGTATTTT. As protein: CASSGVAGFSSTDTQYF. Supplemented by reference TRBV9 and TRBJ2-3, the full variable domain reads DSGVTQTPKHLITATGQRVTLRCSPRSGDLSVYWYQQSLDQGLQFLIQYYNGEERAKGNILERFSAQQFPDLHSELNLSSLELGDSALYFCASSGVAGFSSTDTQYFGPGTRLTVL.

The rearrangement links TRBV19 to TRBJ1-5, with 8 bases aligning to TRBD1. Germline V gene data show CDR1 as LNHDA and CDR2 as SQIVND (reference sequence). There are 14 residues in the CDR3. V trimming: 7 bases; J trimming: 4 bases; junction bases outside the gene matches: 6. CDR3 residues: CASTSRTGNQPQHF. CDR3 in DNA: TGTGCCAGTACCAGCAGGACAGGGAATCAGCCCCAGCATTTT.

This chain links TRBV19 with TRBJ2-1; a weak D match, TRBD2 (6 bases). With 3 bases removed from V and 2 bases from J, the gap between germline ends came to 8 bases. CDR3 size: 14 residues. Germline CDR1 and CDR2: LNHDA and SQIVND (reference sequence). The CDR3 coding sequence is TGTGCCAGTAGTATGGGGACTGCCTACAATGAGCAGTTCTTC. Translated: CASSMGTAYNEQFF.

CDR3 protein: CASSLEQLNTEAFF. The CDR3 region has the DNA TGTGCCAGCAGTTTAGAACAGTTGAACACTGAAGCTTTCTTT. The chain carries TRBV28 and TRBJ1-1; D gene ambiguous. CDR3 length equals 14 residues. Germline loops: CDR1 MDHEN, CDR2 SYDVKM. Trimming removed 2 bases at V and 0 bases at J, with 7 bases between.

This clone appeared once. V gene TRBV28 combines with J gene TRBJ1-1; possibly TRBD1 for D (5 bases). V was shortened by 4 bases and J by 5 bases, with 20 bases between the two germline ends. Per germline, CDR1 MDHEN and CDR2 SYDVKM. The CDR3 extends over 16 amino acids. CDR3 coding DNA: TGTGCCAGCAGTTGGCCTACTCTTGGGGCTTTAACTGAAGCTTTCTTT. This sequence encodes CASSWPTLGALTEAFF.

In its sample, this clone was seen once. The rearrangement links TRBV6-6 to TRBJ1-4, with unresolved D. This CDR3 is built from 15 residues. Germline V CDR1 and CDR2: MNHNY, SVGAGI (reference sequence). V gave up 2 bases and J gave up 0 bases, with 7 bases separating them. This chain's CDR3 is CASSYIGATNEKLFF. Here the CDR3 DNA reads TGTGCCAGCAGTTACATCGGGGCAACTAATGAAAAACTGTTTTTT.

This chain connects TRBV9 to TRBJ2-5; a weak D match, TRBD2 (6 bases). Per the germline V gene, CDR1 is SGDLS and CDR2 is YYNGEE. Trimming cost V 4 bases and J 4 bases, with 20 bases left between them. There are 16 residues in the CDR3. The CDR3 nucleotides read TGTGCCAGCAGCTCCATACCGGGTGGGGGAGGAGAGACCCAGTACTTC. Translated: CASSSIPGGGGETQYF.

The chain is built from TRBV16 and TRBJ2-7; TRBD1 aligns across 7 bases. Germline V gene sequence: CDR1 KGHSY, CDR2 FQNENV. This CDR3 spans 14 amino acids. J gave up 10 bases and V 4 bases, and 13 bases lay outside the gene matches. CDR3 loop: CASSLRQGPSEQYF. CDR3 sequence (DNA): TGTGCCAGCAGCCTCCGACAGGGCCCATCGGAACAGTACTTC.

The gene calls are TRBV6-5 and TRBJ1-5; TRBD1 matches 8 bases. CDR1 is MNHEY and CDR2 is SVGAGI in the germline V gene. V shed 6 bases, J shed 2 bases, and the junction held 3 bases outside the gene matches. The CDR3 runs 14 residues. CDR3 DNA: TGTGCCAGCAGGACGGACAGGGGCAATCAGCCCCAGCATTTT. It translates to CASRTDRGNQPQHF.

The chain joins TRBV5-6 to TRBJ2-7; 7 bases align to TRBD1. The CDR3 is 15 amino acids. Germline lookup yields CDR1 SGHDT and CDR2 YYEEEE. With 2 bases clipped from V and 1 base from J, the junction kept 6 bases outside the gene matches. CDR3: CASSFTGVGSYEQYF. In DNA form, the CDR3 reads TGTGCCAGCAGCTTCACAGGGGTAGGGTCCTACGAGCAGTACTTC. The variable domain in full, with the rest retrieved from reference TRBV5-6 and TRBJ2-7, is DAGVTQSPTHLIKTRGQQVTLRCSPKSGHDTVSWYQQALGQGPQFIFQYYEEEERQRGNFPDRFSGHQFPNYSSELNVNALLLGDSALYLCASSFTGVGSYEQYFGPGTRLTVT.